This T cell receptor beta chain is drawn from a study of blood T cells in healthy people across ages. Study outcomes and limitations: PBMC samples, being unsorted, prevented any conclusive comparison of naive and antigen-experienced cells.

Regarding this clonotype: Antigen specificity is unknown.

Primed by a sample-barcoded 5' primer and a J-beta primer mix, a second PCR proceeded for roughly 6 to 12 cycles. Tags on each cDNA molecule came from a template-switch adaptor with 12 random nucleotides. From each sample, at least 2.5 million paired-end reads containing CDR3 were obtained. TCRdb re-analysed the 5' RACE reads in MiXCR, keeping a single row per CDR3 protein. Here the sample spans approximately 320,000 distinct CDR3 sequences, 25% to 30% being singletons. The study recruited healthy Caucasian donors from Russia who were aged about 6 to 95. The CDR3 totals 14 residues. The V gene's germline CDR1 is MNHEY and CDR2 SMNVEV (reference sequence). V lost 4 bases and J lost 5, with 11 bases in between.

Sequenced material: blood. The genes are TRBV27 and TRBJ1-4; D gene uncertain. The sequence was collected from a woman in her 70s in good health. The CDR3 sequence: CASSSYQKNEKLFF. For the CDR3, the DNA is TGTGCCAGCAGTTCGTACCAAAAAAATGAAAAACTGTTTTTT.